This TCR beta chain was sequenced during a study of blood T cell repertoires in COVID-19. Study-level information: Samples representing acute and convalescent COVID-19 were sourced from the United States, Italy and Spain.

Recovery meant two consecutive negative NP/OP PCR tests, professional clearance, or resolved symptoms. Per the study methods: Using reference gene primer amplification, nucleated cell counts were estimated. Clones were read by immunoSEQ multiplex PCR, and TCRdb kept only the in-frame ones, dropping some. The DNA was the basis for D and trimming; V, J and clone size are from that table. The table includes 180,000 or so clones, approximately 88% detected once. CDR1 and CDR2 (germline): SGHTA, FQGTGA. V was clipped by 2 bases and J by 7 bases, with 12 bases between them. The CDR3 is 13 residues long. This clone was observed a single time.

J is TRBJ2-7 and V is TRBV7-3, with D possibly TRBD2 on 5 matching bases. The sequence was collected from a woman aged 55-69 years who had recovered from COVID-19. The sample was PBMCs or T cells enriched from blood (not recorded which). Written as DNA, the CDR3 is TGTGCCAGCAGCTTATTGGCAGGAGGTGAGCAGTACTTC. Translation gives CASSLLAGGEQYF. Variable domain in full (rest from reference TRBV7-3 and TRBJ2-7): GAGVSQTPSNKVTEKGKYVELRCDPISGHTALYWYRQSLGQGPEFLIYFQGTGAADDSGLPNDRFFAVRPEGSVSTLKIQRTERGDSAVYLCASSLLAGGEQYFGPGTRLTVT.